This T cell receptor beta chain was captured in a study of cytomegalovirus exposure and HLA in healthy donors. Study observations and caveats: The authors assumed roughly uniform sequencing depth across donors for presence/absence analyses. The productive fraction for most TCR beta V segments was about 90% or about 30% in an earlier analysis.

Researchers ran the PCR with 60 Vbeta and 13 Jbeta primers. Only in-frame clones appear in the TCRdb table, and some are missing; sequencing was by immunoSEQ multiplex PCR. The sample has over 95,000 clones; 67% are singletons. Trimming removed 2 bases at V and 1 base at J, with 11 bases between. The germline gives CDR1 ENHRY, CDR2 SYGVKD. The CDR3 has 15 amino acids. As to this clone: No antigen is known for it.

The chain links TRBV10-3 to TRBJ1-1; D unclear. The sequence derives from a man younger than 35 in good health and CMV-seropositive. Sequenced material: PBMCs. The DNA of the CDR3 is TGTGCCATCAGTGAGGATGGCGGCAGGAACACTGAAGCTTTCTTT. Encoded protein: CAISEDGGRNTEAFF.